The clone carrying this TCR beta chain has a handful of counts. PCR amplification relied on 60 Vbeta primers (plus 13 Jbeta primers). Repertoires were generated with immunoSEQ multiplex PCR, while TCRdb's copy carries only in-frame clones and drops some. Among 130,000 or so clones listed, 8.5% to 10% were seen once. These data belong to a study of cytomegalovirus exposure and HLA in healthy donors. The wider study: For the approximately 360 genotyped donors, roughly 80% fell within the Caucasian-associated ancestry cluster.

Deletions cut 6 bases from V and 9 bases from J, with 15 bases between. This CDR3 comprises 13 residues. Germline lookup yields CDR1 LNHDA and CDR2 SQIVND (reference sequence). Sequencing was performed on PBMCs. This sequence was found in a man between 40 and 49 years old in good health and CMV-seronegative. V and J are TRBV19 and TRBJ2-1; possibly TRBD2 for D (6 bases). CDR3 amino acids: CASRPGGLSEQFF. The CDR3 DNA reads TGTGCCAGTAGACCAGGAGGGTTGAGTGAGCAGTTCTTC.